These T cell receptor beta chains were read from a single sample in a study of T cell responses to AZD1222 COVID-19 vaccine. Clones were sequenced by immunoSEQ multiplex PCR, and TCRdb holds only the in-frame ones, with some missing. The sample lists around 120,000 clones, 87% occurring once. The material was peripheral blood, obtained on day 0 of AZD1222 vaccination. The receptors come from an adult in good health. CDR3s include the opening cysteine and the closing phenylalanine or tryptophan. The D gene is left open where the match is weak. Size is stated for part of the rows, as once, few or many counts, or as a class when the clone is expanded.

J gene | CDR3 length | clone size | D gene | V gene | CDR3 DNA | CDR3 protein
TRBJ1-1 | 15 | NA | NA | TRBV28 | TGTGCCAGCAAGGCATGGGGGACCTTGAACACTGAAGCTTTCTTT | CASKAWGTLNTEAFF
TRBJ2-7 | 14 | NA | TRBD2 | TRBV5-4 | TGTGCCAGCAGCTGGGGGGGGAGCTCCTACGAGCAGTACTTC | CASSWGGSSYEQYF
TRBJ1-1 | 14 | once | NA | TRBV5-1 | TGCGCCAGCCGCTCGGGGGGCCTGAACACTGAAGCTTTCTTT | CASRSGGLNTEAFF
TRBJ1-5 | 13 | NA | NA | TRBV3-1/TRBV3-2 | TGTGCCAGCAGCCCCCTTCGTTATCAGCCCCAGCATTTT | CASSPLRYQPQHF
TRBJ2-1 | 13 | NA | TRBD2 | TRBV29-1 | TGCAGCGTTCTAGCGGGGGGTGCTAATGAGCAGTTCTTC | CSVLAGGANEQFF
TRBJ2-7 | 13 | NA | NA | TRBV13 | TGTGCCAGCAGCTCCCCCCCTAGCCACGAGCAGTACTTC | CASSSPPSHEQYF
TRBJ2-1 | 11 | NA | NA | TRBV11-2 | TGTGCCAGCACCCCGAGGTCTGAGCAGTTCTTC | CASTPRSEQFF
TRBJ2-7 | 12 | NA | NA | TRBV6-5 | TGTGCCAGCAGCACAGGAATCTACGAGCAGTACTTC | CASSTGIYEQYF
TRBJ2-7 | 15 | NA | NA | TRBV5-4 | TGTGCCAGCAGCTTGGATATCGGGAGCTCCTACGAGCAGTACTTC | CASSLDIGSSYEQYF
TRBJ1-4 | 14 | NA | TRBD1 | TRBV6-6 | TGTGCCAGCAGTTCCCGGGACAGAACGGACAAGGTGTTTTTT | CASSSRDRTDKVFF
TRBJ2-1 | 14 | NA | TRBD2 | TRBV18 | TGTGCCAGCCCCTCCGAGCGGGGGGACAATGAGCAGTTCTTC | CASPSERGDNEQFF
TRBJ1-3 | 16 | NA | NA | TRBV11-1 | TGTGCCAGCAGCCCACCCAGGGGCCTCTCTGGAAACACCATATATTTT | CASSPPRGLSGNTIYF
TRBJ1-6 | 15 | NA | NA | TRBV5-4 | TGTGCCAGCAGCTCAGATGTGCTAGTGGGGTCACCCCTCCACTTT | CASSSDVLVGSPLHF
TRBJ2-7 | 15 | NA | TRBD1 | TRBV9 | TGTGCCAGCAGCCCCCGGACAGGGGGTTCCTACGAGCAGTACTTC | CASSPRTGGSYEQYF
TRBJ2-7 | 15 | NA | NA | TRBV11-2 | TGTGCCAGCAGCTTATCCGCAGGGGTCAGCTACGAGCAGTACTTC | CASSLSAGVSYEQYF
TRBJ2-7 | 12 | NA | NA | TRBV11-2 | TGTGCCAGCAGCCTTGACAGTTCCGAGCAGTACTTC | CASSLDSSEQYF
TRBJ2-7 | 13 | NA | NA | TRBV7-2 | TGTGCCAGCAGTTTCGGGATCCGGGGAGAGCAGTACTTC | CASSFGIRGEQYF
TRBJ1-2 | 13 | NA | NA | TRBV19 | TGTGCCAGTAGTATCTCGGGCGGCTATGGCTACACCTTC | CASSISGGYGYTF
TRBJ1-2 | 17 | NA | TRBD1 | TRBV19 | TGTGCCAGTAGTACACCGGGACAGGCAATCCTTAACTATGGCTACACCTTC | CASSTPGQAILNYGYTF
TRBJ1-5 | 13 | NA | NA | TRBV7-2 | TGTGCCAGCAGCCCCCAGAGCAATCAGCCCCAGCATTTT | CASSPQSNQPQHF
TRBJ2-7 | 15 | NA | TRBD1 | TRBV7-3 | TGTGCCAGCAGCTTAGGGGTGACAGGGCTTGGCGAGCAGTACTTC | CASSLGVTGLGEQYF
TRBJ2-7 | 13 | NA | NA | TRBV6-5 | TGTGCCAGCAGCGAGGCAGGGACCTACGAGCAGTACTTC | CASSEAGTYEQYF
TRBJ1-2 | 13 | NA | TRBD1 | TRBV7-9 | TGTGCCAGCAGCCGTGACAGGGCCTATGGCTACACCTTC | CASSRDRAYGYTF
TRBJ1-3 | 14 | NA | NA | TRBV6-5 | TGTGCCAGCAGCAACAGCGTCTCTGGAAACACCATATATTTT | CASSNSVSGNTIYF
TRBJ2-5 | 15 | NA | NA | TRBV5-1 | TGCGCCAGCAGCACCTATCAGGGTACACGCGAGACCCAGTACTTC | CASSTYQGTRETQYF
TRBJ1-1 | 14 | NA | NA | TRBV28 | TGTGCCAGCAGTTCGGACGGAAGCTACACTGAAGCTTTCTTT | CASSSDGSYTEAFF
TRBJ2-1 | 14 | NA | NA | TRBV4-3 | TGCGCCAGCAGCCAAGATCTTGGGTTCAATGAGCAGTTCTTC | CASSQDLGFNEQFF
TRBJ2-1 | 13 | NA | NA | TRBV5-1 | TGCGCCAGCAGCGTTACAACGCACAATGAGCAGTTCTTC | CASSVTTHNEQFF
TRBJ1-2 | 17 | NA | NA | TRBV15 | TGTGCCACCAGCAGAGATCCGGGGCAGGGTAAGGACTATGGCTACACCTTC | CATSRDPGQGKDYGYTF
TRBJ1-4 | 18 | once | NA | TRBV7-9 | TGTGCCAGCAGCTTATGGGTCGGCGGGGCACTATCTAATGAAAAACTGTTTTTT | CASSLWVGGALSNEKLFF
TRBJ2-5 | 16 | NA | TRBD2 | TRBV11-3 | TGTGCCAGCAGCTTCAGGGGAGCGGGAGTACAAGAGACCCAGTACTTC | CASSFRGAGVQETQYF
TRBJ1-2 | 13 | NA | NA | TRBV5-4 | TGTGCCAGCAGCTTGGATGGACCCTATGGCTACACCTTC | CASSLDGPYGYTF
TRBJ1-2 | 16 | NA | NA | TRBV6-6 | TGTGCCAGCAGTTACTCGATCAGGGGAACTAACTATGGCTACACCTTC | CASSYSIRGTNYGYTF
TRBJ1-4 | 14 | NA | NA | TRBV11-2 | TGTGCCAGCAGCTTTATGTACTGGAATGAAAAACTGTTTTTT | CASSFMYWNEKLFF
TRBJ2-5 | 15 | NA | TRBD1 | TRBV27 | TGTGCCAGCAGTCGGGACAGGGGGAGGCAAGAGACCCAGTACTTC | CASSRDRGRQETQYF